The clone carrying this T cell receptor (beta chain) was seen at least ten times. No antigen is known for it. The data derive from a study of type 1 regulatory T cells. Study background: T-allo10 is a Tr1-enriched, alloantigen-specific CD4 T cell product made in vitro.

From the reads, TCRdb called clonotypes with MiXCR, one entry per CDR3 protein. The sample contains tens of thousands of distinct CDR3 sequences, 10% to 15% of which appear only once. The CDR3 loop spans 14 amino acids. Germline CDR1 is SGHRS and CDR2 is YFSETQ. The V gene lost 5 bases and the J gene lost 2 bases, with 13 bases spanning the gap. Sample: cultured non-Tr1 T cells, either the whole culture or a sorted T cell fraction (not recorded which). This sequence was found in a human donor in good health. The rearrangement uses TRBV5-1 and TRBJ2-5; D is uncertain. CDR3 sequence (DNA): TGCGCCAGCAGTGAAGTTTCATCTCAAGAGACCCAGTACTTC. Its protein is CASSEVSSQETQYF. Full variable domain (missing parts from reference TRBV5-1 and TRBJ2-5): KAGVTQTPRYLIKTRGQQVTLSCSPISGHRSVSWYQQTPGQGLQFLFEYFSETQRNKGNFPGRFSGRQFSNSRSEMNVSTLELGDSALYLCASSEVSSQETQYFGPGTRLLVL.